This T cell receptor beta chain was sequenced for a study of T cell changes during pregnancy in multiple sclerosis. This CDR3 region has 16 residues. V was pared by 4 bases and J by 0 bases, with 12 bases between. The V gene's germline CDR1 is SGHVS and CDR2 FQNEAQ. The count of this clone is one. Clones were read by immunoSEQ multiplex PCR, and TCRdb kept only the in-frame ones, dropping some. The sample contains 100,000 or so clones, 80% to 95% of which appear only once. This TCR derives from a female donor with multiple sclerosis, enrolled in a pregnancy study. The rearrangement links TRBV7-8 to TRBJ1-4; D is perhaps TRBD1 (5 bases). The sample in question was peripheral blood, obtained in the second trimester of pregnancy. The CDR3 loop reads CASSSGRGSTNEKLFF. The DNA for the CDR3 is TGTGCCAGCAGCTCAGGGAGGGGATCAACTAATGAAAAACTGTTTTTT. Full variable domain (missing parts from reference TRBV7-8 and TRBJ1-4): GAGVSQSPRYKVAKRGQDVALRCDPISGHVSLFWYQQALGQGPEFLTYFQNEAQLDKSGLPSDRFFAERPEGSVSTLKIQRTQQEDSAVYLCASSSGRGSTNEKLFFGSGTQLSVL.